This is a list of T cell receptor beta chains from one sample in a study of blood T cell repertoires in COVID-19. The method was immunoSEQ multiplex PCR; TCRdb's version includes in-frame clones alone and lacks a portion of them. Here the sample spans 50,000 to 75,000 clones, over 75% being singletons. Specimen: peripheral blood. The receptor source for this set is a man aged 80 or over with active or convalescent COVID-19. The CDR3 runs from the conserved cysteine through the conserved F or W. D genes are given only for firm matches. Size tells how often a clone was seen (once, few, many) or the class of an expanded clone, and some rows leave it out.

V gene: TRBV20-1
J gene: TRBJ1-2
clone size: NA
D gene: TRBD1
CDR3 DNA: TGCAGTGCTAGTGGGACAGGCCGACCTAACTATGGCTACACCTTC
CDR3 protein: CSASGTGRPNYGYTF

V gene: TRBV7-6
J gene: TRBJ2-7
clone size: NA
D gene: NA
CDR3 DNA: TGTGCCAGCAGTTCACGGACAGTCTACGAGCAGTACTTC
CDR3 protein: CASSSRTVYEQYF

V gene: TRBV5-6
J gene: TRBJ2-7
clone size: NA
D gene: NA
CDR3 DNA: TGTGCCAGCAGCGACAGCTCACGAACCTACGAGCAGTACTTC
CDR3 protein: CASSDSSRTYEQYF

V gene: TRBV6-6
J gene: TRBJ2-7
clone size: NA
D gene: TRBD2
CDR3 DNA: TGTGCCAGCAGTCCCGGGACTAGGGACGAGCAGTACTTC
CDR3 protein: CASSPGTRDEQYF

V gene: TRBV5-4
J gene: TRBJ2-3
clone size: NA
D gene: TRBD2
CDR3 DNA: TGTGCCAGCAGCTCCACGAAAGCGGGGACTCACACAGATACGCAGTATTTT
CDR3 protein: CASSSTKAGTHTDTQYF

V gene: TRBV4-2
J gene: TRBJ2-4
clone size: NA
D gene: TRBD2
CDR3 DNA: TGTGCCAGCAGCCCTAGCGGCTTAGCCAAAAACATTCAGTACTTC
CDR3 protein: CASSPSGLAKNIQYF

V gene: TRBV19
J gene: TRBJ2-7
clone size: few
D gene: NA
CDR3 DNA: TGTGCCAGTAGTAGCCCCGGGGTTGAGCAGTACTTC
CDR3 protein: CASSSPGVEQYF

V gene: TRBV27
J gene: TRBJ2-7
clone size: few
D gene: TRBD2
CDR3 DNA: TGTGCCAGCAAATTAGCGGGTGCTAAGCCCTACGAGCAGTACTTC
CDR3 protein: CASKLAGAKPYEQYF

V gene: TRBV6-2/TRBV6-3
J gene: TRBJ2-1
clone size: NA
D gene: TRBD2
CDR3 DNA: TGTGCCAGCAGTTACTCGCGGGAGGCCGGGAATGAGCAGTTCTTC
CDR3 protein: CASSYSREAGNEQFF

V gene: TRBV3-1/TRBV3-2
J gene: TRBJ1-2
clone size: NA
D gene: NA
CDR3 DNA: TGTGCCAGCAGCCAAGATCCTACTCCAAACTATGGCTACACCTTC
CDR3 protein: CASSQDPTPNYGYTF

V gene: TRBV3-1/TRBV3-2
J gene: TRBJ1-2
clone size: NA
D gene: NA
CDR3 DNA: TGTGCCAGCAGCCAAGATTATACAGGTGGCTACACCTTC
CDR3 protein: CASSQDYTGGYTF

V gene: TRBV7-6
J gene: TRBJ1-5
clone size: few
D gene: NA
CDR3 DNA: TGTGCCAGCAGCTTAGTGGCAGGGGAAAATAGCAATCAGCCCCAGCATTTT
CDR3 protein: CASSLVAGENSNQPQHF

V gene: TRBV5-8
J gene: TRBJ1-5
clone size: NA
D gene: NA
CDR3 DNA: TGTGCCAGCAGCCCGGGGGGCGGCGTAGGCAATCAGCCCCAGCATTTT
CDR3 protein: CASSPGGGVGNQPQHF

V gene: TRBV12-3/TRBV12-4
J gene: TRBJ2-1
clone size: NA
D gene: NA
CDR3 DNA: TGTGCCAGCAGCCCCAGGAATGAGCAGTTCTTC
CDR3 protein: CASSPRNEQFF

V gene: TRBV5-1
J gene: TRBJ1-5
clone size: NA
D gene: TRBD1
CDR3 DNA: TGCGCCAGCAGCTACGGGACAGGGGACAATCAGCCCCAGCATTTT
CDR3 protein: CASSYGTGDNQPQHF

V gene: TRBV7-9
J gene: TRBJ2-1
clone size: NA
D gene: NA
CDR3 DNA: TGTGCCAGCAGCGTACAGGGCAATGAGCAGTTCTTC
CDR3 protein: CASSVQGNEQFF

V gene: TRBV6-6
J gene: TRBJ2-5
clone size: once
D gene: NA
CDR3 DNA: TGTGCCAGCGCCTTAGGGGGAATAGAGACCCAGTACTTC
CDR3 protein: CASALGGIETQYF

V gene: TRBV28
J gene: TRBJ2-7
clone size: NA
D gene: TRBD1
CDR3 DNA: TGTGCCAGCAGTTACAGGGGAGACCGCTACGAGCAGTACTTC
CDR3 protein: CASSYRGDRYEQYF

V gene: TRBV5-6
J gene: TRBJ2-1
clone size: NA
D gene: NA
CDR3 DNA: TGTGCCAGCAGCTCCGGAGTAGCGGCCTACAATGAGCAGTTCTTC
CDR3 protein: CASSSGVAAYNEQFF

V gene: TRBV5-8
J gene: TRBJ2-4
clone size: NA
D gene: NA
CDR3 DNA: TGTGCCAGCAGGCGTAGCCGGCTAGCCAAAAACATTCAGTACTTC
CDR3 protein: CASRRSRLAKNIQYF

V gene: TRBV28
J gene: TRBJ2-7
clone size: NA
D gene: NA
CDR3 DNA: TGTGCCAGCAGTTTAGGTGTGGGTAGGGGGACCTACGAGCAGTACTTC
CDR3 protein: CASSLGVGRGTYEQYF

V gene: TRBV12-3/TRBV12-4
J gene: TRBJ1-6
clone size: NA
D gene: NA
CDR3 DNA: TGTGCCAGCAGCAAACAGCTATCATTCACCCTCCACTTT
CDR3 protein: CASSKQLSFTLHF

V gene: TRBV7-6
J gene: TRBJ1-4
clone size: NA
D gene: NA
CDR3 DNA: TGTGCCAGCAGCTTAGTATGGGGGGAGGTCATCTACGAAAAACTGTTTTTT
CDR3 protein: CASSLVWGEVIYEKLFF

V gene: TRBV19
J gene: TRBJ2-5
clone size: once
D gene: NA
CDR3 DNA: TGTGCCAGTAGCGGGAGTCTCCAAGAGACCCAGTACTTC
CDR3 protein: CASSGSLQETQYF

V gene: TRBV3-1/TRBV3-2
J gene: TRBJ1-1
clone size: NA
D gene: NA
CDR3 DNA: TGTGCCAGCAGCCAGGGGTGGACTGTTGAAGCTTTCTTT
CDR3 protein: CASSQGWTVEAFF

V gene: TRBV5-5
J gene: TRBJ2-2
clone size: NA
D gene: NA
CDR3 DNA: TGTGCCAGCAGCACCAACAGGGACACCGGGGAGCTGTTTTTT
CDR3 protein: CASSTNRDTGELFF

V gene: TRBV4-3
J gene: TRBJ1-1
clone size: few
D gene: NA
CDR3 DNA: TGCGCCAGCAGCCAAGATTGGGCGAACACTGAAGCTTTCTTT
CDR3 protein: CASSQDWANTEAFF

V gene: TRBV6-2/TRBV6-3
J gene: TRBJ2-3
clone size: NA
D gene: TRBD2
CDR3 DNA: TGTGCCAGCAGTTACGGCACCGCGGGAGGAACAGATACGCAGTATTTT
CDR3 protein: CASSYGTAGGTDTQYF

V gene: TRBV19
J gene: TRBJ2-7
clone size: NA
D gene: TRBD1
CDR3 DNA: TGTGCCAGTAGTATAGACGGGACAGGGGACTACGAGCAGTACTTC
CDR3 protein: CASSIDGTGDYEQYF

V gene: TRBV18
J gene: TRBJ2-7
clone size: NA
D gene: NA
CDR3 DNA: TGTGCCAGCTCACCTGAAAGTAGGGGAGGACGATACGAGCAGTACTTC
CDR3 protein: CASSPESRGGRYEQYF

V gene: TRBV7-9
J gene: TRBJ2-1
clone size: NA
D gene: TRBD1
CDR3 DNA: TGTGCCAGCAGCATAACCCTCAGACAGGGCGATGAGCAGTTCTTC
CDR3 protein: CASSITLRQGDEQFF

V gene: TRBV7-2
J gene: TRBJ1-2
clone size: NA
D gene: NA
CDR3 DNA: TGTGCCAGCAGCTTAGTTGGACATCTCACCTTC
CDR3 protein: CASSLVGHLTF

V gene: TRBV24-1
J gene: TRBJ2-5
clone size: NA
D gene: TRBD2
CDR3 DNA: TGTGCCACCAGTATGGGGGGGATGACCCAGTACTTC
CDR3 protein: CATSMGGMTQYF

V gene: TRBV5-4
J gene: TRBJ2-7
clone size: NA
D gene: TRBD2
CDR3 DNA: TGTGCCAGCAGCTTGGGAAGCGGGGGGACCATCTCCTACGAGCAGTACTTC
CDR3 protein: CASSLGSGGTISYEQYF

V gene: TRBV10-1
J gene: TRBJ1-1
clone size: NA
D gene: TRBD1
CDR3 DNA: TGCGCCAGCAACAACAGGGGGCTGAACACTGAAGCTTTCTTT
CDR3 protein: CASNNRGLNTEAFF

V gene: TRBV9
J gene: TRBJ2-1
clone size: NA
D gene: TRBD2
CDR3 DNA: TGTGCCAGCAGCGTCGGACTAGCGGGAGGTTACAATGAGCAGTTCTTC
CDR3 protein: CASSVGLAGGYNEQFF

V gene: TRBV18
J gene: TRBJ2-1
clone size: NA
D gene: TRBD2
CDR3 DNA: TGTGCCAGCTCACCTATAGCTCGCGGGGGAGAGGGGCAGTTCTTC
CDR3 protein: CASSPIARGGEGQFF

V gene: TRBV28
J gene: TRBJ2-4
clone size: NA
D gene: NA
CDR3 DNA: TGTGCCAGCAGTTTAACATTAGCCAAAAACATTCAGTACTTC
CDR3 protein: CASSLTLAKNIQYF

V gene: TRBV30
J gene: TRBJ1-1
clone size: NA
D gene: NA
CDR3 DNA: TGTGCCTGGATCTCAAGGGGCTTCACGAACACTGAAGCTTTCTTT
CDR3 protein: CAWISRGFTNTEAFF

V gene: TRBV28
J gene: TRBJ2-7
clone size: NA
D gene: TRBD1
CDR3 DNA: TGTGCCAGCAGTTTGGGTGGGACAGGGAAGCGGGAGCAGTACTTC
CDR3 protein: CASSLGGTGKREQYF

V gene: TRBV10-3
J gene: TRBJ2-5
clone size: NA
D gene: NA
CDR3 DNA: TGTGCCATCAGTGAAGGAGGTCCCGAGACCCAGTACTTC
CDR3 protein: CAISEGGPETQYF